What follows describes a single T cell receptor beta chain. This specimen belongs to a study of blood T cell repertoires in COVID-19. Generated by immunoSEQ multiplex PCR, the TCRdb table keeps only in-frame clones and is missing some. This sample yields roughly 190,000 clones, of which around 79% are seen a single time; about an eighth belongs to the top ten. The ends lost 4 bases at V and 5 bases at J; junction bases unmatched: 9. CDR3 length: 15 amino acids. The germline CDR1 and CDR2 sequences are SGHRS and YFSETQ. Sequencing used peripheral blood. The chain joins TRBV5-1 to TRBJ2-7; TRBD1 matches at 10 bases. The receptor was isolated from a woman aged 50 to 65 with acute or convalescent COVID-19. In DNA form, the CDR3 reads TGCGCCAGCAGCACCCGGACAGGGGGTTCGAACGAGCAGTACTTC. Translated: CASSTRTGGSNEQYF.